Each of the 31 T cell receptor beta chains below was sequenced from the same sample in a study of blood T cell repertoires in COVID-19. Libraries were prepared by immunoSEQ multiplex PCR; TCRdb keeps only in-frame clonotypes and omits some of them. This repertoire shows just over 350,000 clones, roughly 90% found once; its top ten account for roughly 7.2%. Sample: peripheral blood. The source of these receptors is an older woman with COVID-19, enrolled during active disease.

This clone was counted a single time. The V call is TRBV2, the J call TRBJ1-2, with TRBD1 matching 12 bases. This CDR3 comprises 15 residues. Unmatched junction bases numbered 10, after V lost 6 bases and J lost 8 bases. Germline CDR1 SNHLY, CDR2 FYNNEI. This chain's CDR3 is CASRRGTGGQGGYTF. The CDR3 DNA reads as TGTGCCAGCAGGAGGGGGACAGGGGGCCAGGGAGGCTACACCTTC.

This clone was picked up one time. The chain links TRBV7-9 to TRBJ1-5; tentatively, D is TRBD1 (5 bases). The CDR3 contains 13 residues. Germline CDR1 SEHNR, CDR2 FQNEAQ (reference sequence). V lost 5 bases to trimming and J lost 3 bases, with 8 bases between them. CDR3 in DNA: TGTGCCAGCAGCCGACAGAACAATCAGCCCCAGCATTTT. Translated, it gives CASSRQNNQPQHF. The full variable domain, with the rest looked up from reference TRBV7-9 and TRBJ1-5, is DTGVSQNPRHKITKRGQNVTFRCDPISEHNRLYWYRQTLGQGPEFLTYFQNEAQLEKSRLLSDRFSAERPKGSFSTLEIQRTEQGDSAMYLCASSRQNNQPQHFGDGTRLSIL.

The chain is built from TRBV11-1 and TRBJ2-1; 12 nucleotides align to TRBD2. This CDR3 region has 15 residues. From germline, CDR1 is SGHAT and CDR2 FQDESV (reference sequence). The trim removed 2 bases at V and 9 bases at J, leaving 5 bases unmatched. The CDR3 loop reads CASSLLAGGQGEQFF. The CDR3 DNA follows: TGTGCCAGCAGCTTACTAGCGGGGGGGCAGGGTGAGCAGTTCTTC. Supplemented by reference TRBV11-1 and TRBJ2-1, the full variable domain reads EAEVAQSPRYKITEKSQAVAFWCDPISGHATLYWYRQILGQGPELLVQFQDESVVDDSQLPKDRFSAERLKGVDSTLKIQPAELGDSAMYLCASSLLAGGQGEQFFGPGTRLTVL.

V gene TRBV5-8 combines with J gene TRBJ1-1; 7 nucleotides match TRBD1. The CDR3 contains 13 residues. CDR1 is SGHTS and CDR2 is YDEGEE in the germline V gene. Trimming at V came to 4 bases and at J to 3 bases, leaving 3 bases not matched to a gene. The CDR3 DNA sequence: TGTGCCAGCAGCCGCGACAGGGACACTGAAGCTTTCTTT. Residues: CASSRDRDTEAFF.

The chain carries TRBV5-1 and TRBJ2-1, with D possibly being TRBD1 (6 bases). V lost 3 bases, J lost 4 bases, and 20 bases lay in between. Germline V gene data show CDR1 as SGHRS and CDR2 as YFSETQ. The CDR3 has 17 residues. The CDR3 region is CASSSRTTNREYNEQFF. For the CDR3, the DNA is TGCGCCAGCAGCTCACGGACGACGAACAGGGAATACAATGAGCAGTTCTTC.

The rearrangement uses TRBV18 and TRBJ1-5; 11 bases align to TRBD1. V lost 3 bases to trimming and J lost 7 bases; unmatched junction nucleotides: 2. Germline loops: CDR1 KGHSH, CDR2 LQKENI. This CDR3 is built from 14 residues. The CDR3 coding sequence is TGTGCCAGCTCACCGGGGACAGGGGGGCAGCCCCAGCATTTT. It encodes CASSPGTGGQPQHF.

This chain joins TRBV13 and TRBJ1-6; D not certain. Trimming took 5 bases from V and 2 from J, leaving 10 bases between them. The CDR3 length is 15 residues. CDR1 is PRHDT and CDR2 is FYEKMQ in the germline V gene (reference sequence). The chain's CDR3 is CASSPGITYNSPLHF. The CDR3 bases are TGTGCCAGCAGCCCCGGGATCACCTATAATTCACCCCTCCACTTT.

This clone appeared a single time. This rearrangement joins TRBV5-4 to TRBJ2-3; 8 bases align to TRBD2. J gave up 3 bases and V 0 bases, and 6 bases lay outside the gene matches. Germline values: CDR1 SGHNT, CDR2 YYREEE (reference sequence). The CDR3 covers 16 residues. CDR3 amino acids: CASSLGGGGRTDTQYF. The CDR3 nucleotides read TGTGCCAGCAGCTTGGGAGGCGGGGGGCGAACAGATACGCAGTATTTT.

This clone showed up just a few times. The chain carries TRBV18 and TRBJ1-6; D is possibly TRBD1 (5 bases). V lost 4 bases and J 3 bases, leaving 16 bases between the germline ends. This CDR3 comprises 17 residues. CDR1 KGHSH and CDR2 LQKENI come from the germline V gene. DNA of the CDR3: TGTGCCAGCTCACTCGGACGTACGGGGGGCTATAATTCACCCCTCCACTTT. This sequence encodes CASSLGRTGGYNSPLHF.

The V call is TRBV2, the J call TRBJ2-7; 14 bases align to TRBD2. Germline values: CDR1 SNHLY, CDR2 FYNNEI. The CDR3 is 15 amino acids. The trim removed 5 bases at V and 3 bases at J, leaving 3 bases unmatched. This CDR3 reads CASSRTSGGLYEQYF. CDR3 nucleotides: TGTGCCAGCAGTCGGACTAGCGGGGGGCTCTACGAGCAGTACTTC.

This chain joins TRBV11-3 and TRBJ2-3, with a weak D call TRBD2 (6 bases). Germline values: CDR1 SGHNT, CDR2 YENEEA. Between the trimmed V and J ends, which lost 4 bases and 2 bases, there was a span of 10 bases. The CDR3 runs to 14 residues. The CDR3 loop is CASSYGGFTDTQYF. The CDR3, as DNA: TGTGCCAGCAGCTACGGGGGATTCACAGATACGCAGTATTTT.

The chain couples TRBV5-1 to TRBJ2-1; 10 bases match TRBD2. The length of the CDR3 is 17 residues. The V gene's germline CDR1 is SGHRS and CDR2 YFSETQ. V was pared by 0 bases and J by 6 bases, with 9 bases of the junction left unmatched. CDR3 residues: CASSLAAAGGRANEQFF. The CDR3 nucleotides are TGCGCCAGCAGCTTGGCCGCAGCGGGGGGGCGGGCCAATGAGCAGTTCTTC.

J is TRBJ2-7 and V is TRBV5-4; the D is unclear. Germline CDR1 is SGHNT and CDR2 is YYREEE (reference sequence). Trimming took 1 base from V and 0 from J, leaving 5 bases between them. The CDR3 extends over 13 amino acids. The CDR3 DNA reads TGTGCCAGCAGCTTGACAAGCTCCTACGAGCAGTACTTC. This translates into CASSLTSSYEQYF.

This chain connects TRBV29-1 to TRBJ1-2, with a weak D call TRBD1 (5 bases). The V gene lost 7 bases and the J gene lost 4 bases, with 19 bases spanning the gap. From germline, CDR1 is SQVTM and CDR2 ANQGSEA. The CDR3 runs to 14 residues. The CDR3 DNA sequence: TGCAGCGCTATCCGGGTTGGGGCCGCCTATGGCTACACCTTC. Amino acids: CSAIRVGAAYGYTF.

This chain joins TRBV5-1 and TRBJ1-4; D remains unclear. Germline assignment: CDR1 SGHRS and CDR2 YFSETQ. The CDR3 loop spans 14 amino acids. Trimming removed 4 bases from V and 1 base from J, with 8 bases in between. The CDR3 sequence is CASSPGETNEKLFF. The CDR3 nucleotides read TGCGCCAGCAGCCCAGGTGAAACTAATGAAAAACTGTTTTTT.

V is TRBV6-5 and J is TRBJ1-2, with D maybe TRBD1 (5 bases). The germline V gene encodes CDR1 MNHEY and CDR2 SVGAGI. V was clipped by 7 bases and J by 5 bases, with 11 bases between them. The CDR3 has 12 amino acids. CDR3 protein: CASTGGGYGYTF. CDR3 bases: TGTGCCAGCACCGGGGGTGGATATGGCTACACCTTC.

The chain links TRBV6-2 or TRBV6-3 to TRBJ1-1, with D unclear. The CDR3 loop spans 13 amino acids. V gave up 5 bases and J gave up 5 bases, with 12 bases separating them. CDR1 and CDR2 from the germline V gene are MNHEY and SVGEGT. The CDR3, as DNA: TGTGCCAGCAGTGAGGACTGGCGTACTGAAGCTTTCTTT. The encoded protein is CASSEDWRTEAFF.

The CDR3, as DNA: TGTGCCTGGAGTGTACTTTCGAGTTCACCCCTCCACTTT. It specifies CAWSVLSSSPLHF. This chain joins TRBV30 and TRBJ1-6; D remains ambiguous. The CDR3 spans 13 residues. From germline, CDR1 is GTSNPN and CDR2 SVGIG (reference sequence). V shed 0 bases and J shed 9 bases, with 9 bases lying between them.

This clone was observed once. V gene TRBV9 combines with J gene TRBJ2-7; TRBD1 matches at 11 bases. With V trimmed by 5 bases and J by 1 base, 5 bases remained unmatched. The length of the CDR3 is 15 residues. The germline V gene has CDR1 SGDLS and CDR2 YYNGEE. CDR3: CASRYRDRGSYEQYF. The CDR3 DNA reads TGTGCCAGCAGGTACCGGGACAGGGGGTCCTACGAGCAGTACTTC. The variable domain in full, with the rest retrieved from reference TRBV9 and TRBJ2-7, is DSGVTQTPKHLITATGQRVTLRCSPRSGDLSVYWYQQSLDQGLQFLIQYYNGEERAKGNILERFSAQQFPDLHSELNLSSLELGDSALYFCASRYRDRGSYEQYFGPGTRLTVT.

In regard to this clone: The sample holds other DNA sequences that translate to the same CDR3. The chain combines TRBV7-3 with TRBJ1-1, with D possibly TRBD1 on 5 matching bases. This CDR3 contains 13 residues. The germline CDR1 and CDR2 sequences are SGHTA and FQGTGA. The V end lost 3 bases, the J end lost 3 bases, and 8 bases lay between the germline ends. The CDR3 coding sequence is TGTGCCAGCAGCTTTCAGGGTGACACTGAAGCTTTCTTT. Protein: CASSFQGDTEAFF.

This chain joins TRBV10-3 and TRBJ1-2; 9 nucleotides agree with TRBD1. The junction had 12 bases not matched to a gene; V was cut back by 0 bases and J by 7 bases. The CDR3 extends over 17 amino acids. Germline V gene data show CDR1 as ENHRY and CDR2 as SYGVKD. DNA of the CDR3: TGTGCCATCAGTGAGTCGGTGGACAGGGGACGTATTGGTGGCTACACCTTC. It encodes CAISESVDRGRIGGYTF.

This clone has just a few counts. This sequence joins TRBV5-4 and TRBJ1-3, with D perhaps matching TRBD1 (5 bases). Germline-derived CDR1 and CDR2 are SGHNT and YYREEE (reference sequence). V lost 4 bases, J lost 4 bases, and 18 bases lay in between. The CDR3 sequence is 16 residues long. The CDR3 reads CASSLKVGGGGNTIYF. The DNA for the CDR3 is TGTGCCAGCAGCCTGAAGGTCGGGGGTGGCGGAAACACCATATATTTT.

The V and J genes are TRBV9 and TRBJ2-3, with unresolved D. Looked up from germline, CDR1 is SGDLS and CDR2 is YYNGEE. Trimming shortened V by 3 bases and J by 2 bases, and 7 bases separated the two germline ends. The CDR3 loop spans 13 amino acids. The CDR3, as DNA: TGTGCCAGCAGCGATAGAAACACAGATACGCAGTATTTT. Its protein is CASSDRNTDTQYF.

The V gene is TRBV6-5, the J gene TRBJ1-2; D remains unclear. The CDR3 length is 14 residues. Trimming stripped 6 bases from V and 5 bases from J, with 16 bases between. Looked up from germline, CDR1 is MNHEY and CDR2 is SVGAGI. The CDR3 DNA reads TGTGCCAGCAGAACCCGGGAAAGATCATATGGCTACACCTTC. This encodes CASRTRERSYGYTF.

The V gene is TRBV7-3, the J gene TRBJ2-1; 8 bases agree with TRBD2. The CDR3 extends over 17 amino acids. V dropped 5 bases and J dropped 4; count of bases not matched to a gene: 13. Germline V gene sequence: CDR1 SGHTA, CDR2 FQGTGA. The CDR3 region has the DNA TGTGCCAGCAGCACGCACCCTCCAGCGGGGGAATACAATGAGCAGTTCTTC. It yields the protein CASSTHPPAGEYNEQFF.

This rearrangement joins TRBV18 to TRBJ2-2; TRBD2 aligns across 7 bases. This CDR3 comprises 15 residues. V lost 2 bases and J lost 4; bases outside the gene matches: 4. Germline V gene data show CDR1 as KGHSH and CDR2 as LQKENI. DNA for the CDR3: TGTGCCAGCTCACCAGCGGGACTAATCACCGGGGAGCTGTTTTTT. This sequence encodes CASSPAGLITGELFF.

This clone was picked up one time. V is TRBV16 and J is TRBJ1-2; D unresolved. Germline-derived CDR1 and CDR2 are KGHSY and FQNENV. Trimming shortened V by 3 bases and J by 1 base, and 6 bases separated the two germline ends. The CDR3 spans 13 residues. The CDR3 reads CASSQGFNYGYTF. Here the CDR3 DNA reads TGTGCCAGCAGCCAGGGCTTTAACTATGGCTACACCTTC.

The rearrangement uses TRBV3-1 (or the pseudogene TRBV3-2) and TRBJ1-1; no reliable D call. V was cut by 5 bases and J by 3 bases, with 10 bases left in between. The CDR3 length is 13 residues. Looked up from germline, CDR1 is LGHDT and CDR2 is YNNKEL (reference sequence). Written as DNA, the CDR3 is TGTGCCAGCAGCTTCACTTCGGACACTGAAGCTTTCTTT. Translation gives CASSFTSDTEAFF.

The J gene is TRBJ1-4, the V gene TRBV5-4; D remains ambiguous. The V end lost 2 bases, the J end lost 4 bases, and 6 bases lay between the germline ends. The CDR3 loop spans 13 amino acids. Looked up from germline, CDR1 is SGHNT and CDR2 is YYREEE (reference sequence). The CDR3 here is CASSFNINEKLFF. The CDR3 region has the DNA TGTGCCAGCAGCTTCAACATTAATGAAAAACTGTTTTTT.

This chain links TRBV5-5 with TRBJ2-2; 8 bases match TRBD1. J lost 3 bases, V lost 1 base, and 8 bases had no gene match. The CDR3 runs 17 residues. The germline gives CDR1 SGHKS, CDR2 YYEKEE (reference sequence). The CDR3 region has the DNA TGTGCCAGCAGCTTGCATCCCGGACAGGGTTACACCGGGGAGCTGTTTTTT. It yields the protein CASSLHPGQGYTGELFF.

This chain's CDR3 is CASSLLAQGNTEAFF. In DNA form, the CDR3 reads TGCGCCAGCAGCTTGTTGGCCCAGGGAAACACTGAAGCTTTCTTT. This rearrangement joins TRBV5-1 to TRBJ1-1; TRBD1 might be the D (5 bases). V gave up 1 base and J gave up 2 bases, with 12 bases separating them. The germline gives CDR1 SGHRS, CDR2 YFSETQ. The CDR3 totals 15 residues.